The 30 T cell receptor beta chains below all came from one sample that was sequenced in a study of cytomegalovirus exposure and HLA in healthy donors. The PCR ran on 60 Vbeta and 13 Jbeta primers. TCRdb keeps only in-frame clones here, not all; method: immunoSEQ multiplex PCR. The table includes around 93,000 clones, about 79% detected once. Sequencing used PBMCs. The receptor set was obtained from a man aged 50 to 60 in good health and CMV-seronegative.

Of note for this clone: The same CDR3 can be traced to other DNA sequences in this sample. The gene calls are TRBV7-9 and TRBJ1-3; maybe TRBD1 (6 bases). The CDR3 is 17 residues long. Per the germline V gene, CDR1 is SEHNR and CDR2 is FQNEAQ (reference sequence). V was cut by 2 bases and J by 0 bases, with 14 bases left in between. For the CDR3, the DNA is TGTGCCAGCAGCTTAATTCAAACAGGGTCCTCTGGAAACACCATATATTTT. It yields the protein CASSLIQTGSSGNTIYF. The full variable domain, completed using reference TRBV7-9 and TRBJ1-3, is DTGVSQNPRHKITKRGQNVTFRCDPISEHNRLYWYRQTLGQGPEFLTYFQNEAQLEKSRLLSDRFSAERPKGSFSTLEIQRTEQGDSAMYLCASSLIQTGSSGNTIYFGEGSWLTVV.

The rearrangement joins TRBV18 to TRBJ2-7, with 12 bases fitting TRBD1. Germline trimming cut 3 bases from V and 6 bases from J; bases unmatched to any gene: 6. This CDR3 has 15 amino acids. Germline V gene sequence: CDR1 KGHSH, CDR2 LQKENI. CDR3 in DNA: TGTGCCAGCTCACCGCAGCGGGGACAGGGGGCCGAGCAGTACTTC. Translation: CASSPQRGQGAEQYF.

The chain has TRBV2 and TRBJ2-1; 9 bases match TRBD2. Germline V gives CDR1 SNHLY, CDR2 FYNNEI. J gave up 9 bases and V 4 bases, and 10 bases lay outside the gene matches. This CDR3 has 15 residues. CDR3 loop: CASSGPGTSRFEQFF. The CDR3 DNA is TGTGCCAGCAGTGGACCCGGGACTAGCAGGTTTGAGCAGTTCTTC.

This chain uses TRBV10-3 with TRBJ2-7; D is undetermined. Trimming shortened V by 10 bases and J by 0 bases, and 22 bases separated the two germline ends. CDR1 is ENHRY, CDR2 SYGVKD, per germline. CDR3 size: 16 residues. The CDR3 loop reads CATISSEGMSSYEQYF. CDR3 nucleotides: TGTGCCACCATTTCGAGCGAAGGTATGAGCTCCTACGAGCAGTACTTC.

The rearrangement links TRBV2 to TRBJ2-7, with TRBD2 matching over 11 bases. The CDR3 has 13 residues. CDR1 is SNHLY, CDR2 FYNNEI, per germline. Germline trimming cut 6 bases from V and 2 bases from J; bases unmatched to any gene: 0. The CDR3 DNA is TGTGCCAGCAGGACTAGCGGGGCCTACGAGCAGTACTTC. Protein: CASRTSGAYEQYF.

CDR3 nucleotides: TGCGCCAGCAGCTTGGGGACAGTCCAAGCCCACTACGAGCAGTACTTC. This sequence encodes CASSLGTVQAHYEQYF. The chain has TRBV5-1 and TRBJ2-7; D is perhaps TRBD1 (6 bases). The CDR3 extends over 16 amino acids. Germline loops: CDR1 SGHRS, CDR2 YFSETQ. V was pared by 0 bases and J by 3 bases, with 16 bases between.

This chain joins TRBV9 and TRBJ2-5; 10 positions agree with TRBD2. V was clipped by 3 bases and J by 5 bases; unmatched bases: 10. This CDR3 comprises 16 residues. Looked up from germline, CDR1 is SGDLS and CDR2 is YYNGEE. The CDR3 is CASSAGSGRAAETQYF. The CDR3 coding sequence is TGTGCCAGCAGCGCCGGGAGCGGGAGGGCGGCTGAGACCCAGTACTTC. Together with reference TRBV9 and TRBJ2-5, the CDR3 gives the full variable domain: DSGVTQTPKHLITATGQRVTLRCSPRSGDLSVYWYQQSLDQGLQFLIQYYNGEERAKGNILERFSAQQFPDLHSELNLSSLELGDSALYFCASSAGSGRAAETQYFGPGTRLLVL.

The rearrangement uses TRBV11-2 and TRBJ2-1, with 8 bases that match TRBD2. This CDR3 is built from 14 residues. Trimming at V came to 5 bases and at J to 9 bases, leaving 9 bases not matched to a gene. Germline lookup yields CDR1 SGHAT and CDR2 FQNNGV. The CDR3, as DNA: TGTGCCAGCAGCCGGAGCACTAGCGGAACTGAGCAGTTCTTC. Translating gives CASSRSTSGTEQFF.

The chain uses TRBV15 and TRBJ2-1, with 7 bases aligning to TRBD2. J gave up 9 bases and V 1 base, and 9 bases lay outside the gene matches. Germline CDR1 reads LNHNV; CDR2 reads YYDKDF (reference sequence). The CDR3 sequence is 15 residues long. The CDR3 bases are TGTGCCACCAGCAGAGCTGGTTTTAGCGGGTTTGAGCAGTTCTTC. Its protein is CATSRAGFSGFEQFF.

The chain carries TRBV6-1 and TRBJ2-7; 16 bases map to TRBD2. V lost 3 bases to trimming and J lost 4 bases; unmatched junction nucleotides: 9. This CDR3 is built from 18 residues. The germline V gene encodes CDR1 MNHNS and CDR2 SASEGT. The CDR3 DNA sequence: TGTGCCAGCAGTGAGGGACTAGCGGGAGGGTTCCACCCGTACGAGCAGTACTTC. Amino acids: CASSEGLAGGFHPYEQYF.

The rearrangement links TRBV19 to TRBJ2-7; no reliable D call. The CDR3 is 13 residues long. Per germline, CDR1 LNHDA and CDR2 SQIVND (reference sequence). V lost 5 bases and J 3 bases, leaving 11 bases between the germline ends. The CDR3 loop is CASSSSLFYEQYF. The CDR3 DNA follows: TGTGCCAGTAGTTCGAGCCTTTTCTACGAGCAGTACTTC.

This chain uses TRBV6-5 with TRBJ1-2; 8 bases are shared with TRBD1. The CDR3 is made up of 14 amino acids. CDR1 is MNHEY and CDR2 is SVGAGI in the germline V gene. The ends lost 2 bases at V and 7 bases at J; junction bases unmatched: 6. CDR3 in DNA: TGTGCCAGCAGTTACAACAGGGGGTTGGGTGGCTACACCTTC. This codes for CASSYNRGLGGYTF.

CDR3 protein: CASSSGQGGQETQYF. CDR3 coding DNA: TGTGCCAGCAGCTCAGGACAGGGCGGTCAAGAGACCCAGTACTTC. J is TRBJ2-5 and V is TRBV7-3, with 8 bases that match TRBD1. J was trimmed by 2 bases and V by 4 bases; bases with no gene match: 6. The length of the CDR3 is 15 residues. Germline V gene sequence: CDR1 SGHTA, CDR2 FQGTGA.

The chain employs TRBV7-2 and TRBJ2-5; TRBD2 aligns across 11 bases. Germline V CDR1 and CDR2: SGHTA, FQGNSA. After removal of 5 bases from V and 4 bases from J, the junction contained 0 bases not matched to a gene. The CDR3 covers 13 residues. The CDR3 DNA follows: TGTGCCAGCAGCGGACTAGCGGGAGAGACCCAGTACTTC. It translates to CASSGLAGETQYF.

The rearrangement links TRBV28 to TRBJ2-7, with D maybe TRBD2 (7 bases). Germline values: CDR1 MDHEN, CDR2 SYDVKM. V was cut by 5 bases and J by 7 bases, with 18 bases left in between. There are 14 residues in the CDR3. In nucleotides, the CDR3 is TGTGCCAGCAGTGGGCCCGGGGGGCTGAAAGAGCAGTACTTC. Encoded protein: CASSGPGGLKEQYF.

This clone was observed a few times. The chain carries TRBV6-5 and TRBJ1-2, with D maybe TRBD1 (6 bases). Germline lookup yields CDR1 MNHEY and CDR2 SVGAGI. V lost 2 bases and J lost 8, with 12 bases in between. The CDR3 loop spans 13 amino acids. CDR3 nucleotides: TGTGCCAGCAGTTACAGGGCAGGGGACGGCTACACCTTC. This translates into CASSYRAGDGYTF.

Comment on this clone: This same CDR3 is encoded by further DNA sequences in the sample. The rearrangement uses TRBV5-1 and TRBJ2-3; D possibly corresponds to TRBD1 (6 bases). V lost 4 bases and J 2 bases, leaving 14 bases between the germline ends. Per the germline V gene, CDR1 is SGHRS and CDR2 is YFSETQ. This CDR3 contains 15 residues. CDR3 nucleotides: TGCGCCAGCAGCCCGAGGACAGAATTCACAGATACGCAGTATTTT. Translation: CASSPRTEFTDTQYF.

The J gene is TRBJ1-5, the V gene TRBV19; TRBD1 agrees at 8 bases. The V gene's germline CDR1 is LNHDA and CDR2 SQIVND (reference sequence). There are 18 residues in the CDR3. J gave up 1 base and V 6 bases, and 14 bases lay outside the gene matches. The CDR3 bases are TGTGCCAGTAGCTCAGGGGGCATCCCTTTCCTAAGCAATCAGCCCCAGCATTTT. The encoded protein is CASSSGGIPFLSNQPQHF.

The CDR3 region is CASSQEIRGRNYGYTF. The CDR3 DNA reads TGTGCCAGCAGCCAAGAGATCAGGGGGCGCAACTATGGCTACACCTTC. The chain is built from TRBV4-2 and TRBJ1-2; 8 nucleotides match TRBD1. Losses at the gene ends were 0 bases for V and 2 bases for J; bases not matched to a gene: 5. The CDR3 is made up of 16 amino acids. Looked up from germline, CDR1 is LGHNA and CDR2 is YNFKEQ.

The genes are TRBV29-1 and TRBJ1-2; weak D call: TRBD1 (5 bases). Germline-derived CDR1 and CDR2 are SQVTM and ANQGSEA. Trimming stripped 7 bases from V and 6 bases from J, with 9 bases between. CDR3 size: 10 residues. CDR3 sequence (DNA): TGCAGCGCCGGGACTAATGGCTACACCTTC. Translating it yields CSAGTNGYTF. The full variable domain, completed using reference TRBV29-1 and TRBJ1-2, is SAVISQKPSRDICQRGTSLTIQCQVDSQVTMMFWYRQQPGQSLTLIATANQGSEATYESGFVIDKFPISRPNLTFSTLTVSNMSPEDSSIYLCSAGTNGYTFGSGTRLTVV.

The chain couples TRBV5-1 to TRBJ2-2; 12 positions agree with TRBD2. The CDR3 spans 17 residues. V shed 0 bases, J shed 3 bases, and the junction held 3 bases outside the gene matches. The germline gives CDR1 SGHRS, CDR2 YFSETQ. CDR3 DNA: TGCGCCAGCAGCTTGGAACTAGCGGGAGGTGACACCGGGGAGCTGTTTTTT. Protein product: CASSLELAGGDTGELFF. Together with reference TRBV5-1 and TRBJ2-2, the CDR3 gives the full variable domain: KAGVTQTPRYLIKTRGQQVTLSCSPISGHRSVSWYQQTPGQGLQFLFEYFSETQRNKGNFPGRFSGRQFSNSRSEMNVSTLELGDSALYLCASSLELAGGDTGELFFGEGSRLTVL.

DNA for the CDR3: TGTGCCAGCAGTCCCCGACAGGGGGCGTACAATGAGCAGTTCTTC. Its translation is CASSPRQGAYNEQFF. The chain carries TRBV6-6 and TRBJ2-1, with 10 nucleotides matching TRBD1. CDR3 length: 15 residues. Germline CDR1 and CDR2: MNHNY and SVGAGI (reference sequence). Unmatched junction bases numbered 5, after V lost 5 bases and J lost 4 bases.

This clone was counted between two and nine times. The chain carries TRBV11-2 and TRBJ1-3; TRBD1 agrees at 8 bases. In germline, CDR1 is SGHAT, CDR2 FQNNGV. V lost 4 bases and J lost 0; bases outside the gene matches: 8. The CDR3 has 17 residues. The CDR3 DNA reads TGTGCCAGCAGCTCCTGGACAGGGTTAGACTCTGGAAACACCATATATTTT. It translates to CASSSWTGLDSGNTIYF.

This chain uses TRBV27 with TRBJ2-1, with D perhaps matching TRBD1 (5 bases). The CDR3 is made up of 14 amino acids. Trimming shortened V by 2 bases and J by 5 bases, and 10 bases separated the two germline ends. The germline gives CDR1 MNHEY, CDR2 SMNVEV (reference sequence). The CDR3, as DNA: TGTGCCAGCAGTTTAAGTGGGGCGCACAATGAGCAGTTCTTC. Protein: CASSLSGAHNEQFF.

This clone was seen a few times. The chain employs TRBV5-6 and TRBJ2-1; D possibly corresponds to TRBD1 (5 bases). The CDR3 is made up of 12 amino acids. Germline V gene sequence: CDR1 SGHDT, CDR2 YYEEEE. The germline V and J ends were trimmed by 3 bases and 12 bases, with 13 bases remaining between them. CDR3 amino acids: CASSSPDTGQFF. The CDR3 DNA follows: TGTGCCAGCAGCTCGCCCGACACAGGGCAGTTCTTC. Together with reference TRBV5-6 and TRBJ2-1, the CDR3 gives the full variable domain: DAGVTQSPTHLIKTRGQQVTLRCSPKSGHDTVSWYQQALGQGPQFIFQYYEEEERQRGNFPDRFSGHQFPNYSSELNVNALLLGDSALYLCASSSPDTGQFFGPGTRLTVL.

DNA for the CDR3: TGTGCCAGCAGACCGTCCGGGACAGGGGCCAATCAGCCCCAGCATTTT. It codes for CASRPSGTGANQPQHF. The V and J genes are TRBV28 and TRBJ1-5; 10 bases line up with TRBD1. Looked up from germline, CDR1 is MDHEN and CDR2 is SYDVKM. J lost 3 bases, V lost 6 bases, and 8 bases had no gene match. CDR3 length equals 16 residues.

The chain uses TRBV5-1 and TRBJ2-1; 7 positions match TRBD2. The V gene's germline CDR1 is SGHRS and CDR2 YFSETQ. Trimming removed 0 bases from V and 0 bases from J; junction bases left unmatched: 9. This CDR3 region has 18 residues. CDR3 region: CASSLASAGISSYNEQFF. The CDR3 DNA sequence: TGCGCCAGCAGCTTGGCCTCAGCGGGAATATCCTCCTACAATGAGCAGTTCTTC.

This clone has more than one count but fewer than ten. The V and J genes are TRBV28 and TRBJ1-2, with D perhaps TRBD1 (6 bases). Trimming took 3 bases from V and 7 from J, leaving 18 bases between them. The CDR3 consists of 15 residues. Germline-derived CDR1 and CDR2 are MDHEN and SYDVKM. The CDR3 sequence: CASSFGQGTIRGYTF. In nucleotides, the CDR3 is TGTGCCAGCAGTTTTGGGCAGGGGACGATTCGTGGCTACACCTTC.

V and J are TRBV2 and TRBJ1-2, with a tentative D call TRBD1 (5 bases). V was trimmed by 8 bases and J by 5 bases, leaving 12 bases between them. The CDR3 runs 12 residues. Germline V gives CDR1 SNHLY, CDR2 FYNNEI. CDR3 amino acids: CASGGGWYGYTF. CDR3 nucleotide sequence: TGTGCCAGCGGGGGGGGGTGGTATGGCTACACCTTC.

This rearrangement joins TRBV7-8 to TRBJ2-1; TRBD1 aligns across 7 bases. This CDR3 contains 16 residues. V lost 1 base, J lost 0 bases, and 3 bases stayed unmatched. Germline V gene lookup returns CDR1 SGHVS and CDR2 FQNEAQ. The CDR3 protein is CASSLVDRSSYNEQFF. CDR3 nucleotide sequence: TGTGCCAGCAGCTTAGTGGACAGGAGCTCCTACAATGAGCAGTTCTTC.